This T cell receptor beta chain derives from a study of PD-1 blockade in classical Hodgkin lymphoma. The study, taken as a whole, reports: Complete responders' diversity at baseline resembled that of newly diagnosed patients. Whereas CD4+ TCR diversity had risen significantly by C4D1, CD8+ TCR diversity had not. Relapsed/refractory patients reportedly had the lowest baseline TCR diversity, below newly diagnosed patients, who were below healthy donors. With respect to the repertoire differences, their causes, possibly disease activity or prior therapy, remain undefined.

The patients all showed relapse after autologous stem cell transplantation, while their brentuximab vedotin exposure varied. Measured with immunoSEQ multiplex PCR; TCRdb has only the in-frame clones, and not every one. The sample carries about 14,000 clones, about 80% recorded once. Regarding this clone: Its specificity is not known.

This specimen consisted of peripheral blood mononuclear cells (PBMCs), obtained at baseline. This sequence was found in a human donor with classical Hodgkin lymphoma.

The CDR3 DNA reads TGTGCCAGCAGCTTAGGGCCTTGGCTGGGCTACACCTTC. It codes for CASSLGPWLGYTF. The chain links TRBV11-2 to TRBJ1-2; D gene ambiguous. In germline, CDR1 is SGHAT, CDR2 FQNNGV. CDR3 length: 13 amino acids. V lost 1 base to trimming and J lost 8 bases, with 11 bases between them.